Listed here is a single T cell receptor (beta chain). Germline values: CDR1 MGHRA, CDR2 YSYEKL. CDR3 length: 14 amino acids. The V end was cut by 4 bases, the J end by 3 bases, with 12 bases between. In the study's own analysis: Counts of nucleated cells, estimated from reference gene primer amplification, were obtained. The data were produced by immunoSEQ multiplex PCR, yet TCRdb's version contains in-frame clones alone and is incomplete. The DNA was the basis for D and trimming; V, J and clone size are from that table. The sample gives about 120,000 clones, less than 85% of which show up once; 3% to 4.5% is in the top ten. This sample is part of a study of blood T cell repertoires in COVID-19. Study overall: Material from acute and convalescent COVID-19 was sourced from the United States, Italy and Spain. T cells, B-cell-depleted T cells, or PBMCs supplied cDNA or gDNA.

This rearrangement joins TRBV4-1 to TRBJ1-1; a weak D match, TRBD1 (5 bases). This TCR was sampled from a woman aged 80 or over with acute or convalescent COVID-19. Material for sequencing was peripheral blood. The CDR3 sequence is CASSLLGADTEAFF. Here the CDR3 DNA reads TGCGCCAGCAGCCTCCTTGGGGCCGACACTGAAGCTTTCTTT.